Presented here are 15 T cell receptor beta chains from one specimen sequenced in a study of vaccination and CD4 T cells after COVID-19. Indicated treatment: roughly ten-day PBMC culture with coronavirus spike peptide pools or control peptides (ViraFEST assay). Before the COVID-19 pandemic (2011-2018), CD4+ T cells were obtained from the unexposed donor. These receptors have no identified antigens. Scientists ran DNA taken from cultured CD4+ T cells through the Oncomine TCR Beta short-read assay for sequencing. It was from cultured CD4+ T cells that genomic DNA was extracted. MiXCR, applied by TCRdb to the PCR reads, yields one record per CDR3 protein. The sample records around 8,000 distinct CDR3 sequences, over 30% being singletons. The sequenced sample was CD4+ T cells from blood, cultured in vitro. The receptors were gathered from a human donor in good health.

Relative to its sample, this clonotype is large. The J gene is TRBJ1-6, the V gene TRBV9; D remains unclear. The CDR3 is made up of 15 amino acids. The germline V gene has CDR1 SGDLS and CDR2 YYNGEE. With 3 bases removed from V and 2 bases from J, the gap between germline ends came to 9 bases. The CDR3 is CASSAQLTYNSPLHF. The CDR3 DNA sequence: TGTGCCAGCAGCGCACAGCTCACCTATAATTCACCCCTCCACTTT.

In this sample, this clonotype turned up a few times. This sequence joins TRBV4-2 and TRBJ1-1; maybe TRBD1 (6 bases). This CDR3 has 15 amino acids. The germline gives CDR1 LGHNA, CDR2 YNFKEQ. The V and J ends lost 1 base and 3 bases respectively, with 12 bases between them. This CDR3 reads CASSQAGAGDTEAFF. The DNA of the CDR3 is TGTGCCAGCAGCCAAGCGGGGGCCGGGGACACTGAAGCTTTCTTT.

This clonotype turned up a few times. The rearrangement links TRBV6-1 to TRBJ2-7; no reliable D call. V was shortened by 6 bases and J by 4 bases, with 10 bases between the two germline ends. CDR3 length: 12 amino acids. CDR1 MNHNS and CDR2 SASEGT come from the germline V gene. The CDR3 sequence is CASSTHRYEQYF. The CDR3 region has the DNA TGTGCCAGCAGCACCCATCGGTACGAGCAGTACTTC.

The DNA of the CDR3 is TGTGCCAGCAGCTTAGTCAGTGGCAGCTTTTTCAGCAATCAGCCCCAGCATTTT. This gives the protein CASSLVSGSFFSNQPQHF. The V call is TRBV7-8, the J call TRBJ1-5, with D uncertain. V was trimmed by 1 base and J by 1 base, leaving 17 bases between them. Germline-derived CDR1 and CDR2 are SGHVS and FQNEAQ. CDR3 length equals 18 residues.

This clonotype is judged medium-sized. CDR3 in amino acids: CASSSRFGETQYF. CDR3 DNA sequence: TGTGCCAGCAGTTCCAGATTCGGAGAGACCCAGTACTTC. The chain joins TRBV27 to TRBJ2-5; D gene uncertain. There are 13 residues in the CDR3. V was clipped by 4 bases and J by 4 bases, with 10 bases between them. In germline, CDR1 is MNHEY, CDR2 SMNVEV (reference sequence).

This rearrangement joins TRBV7-2 to TRBJ2-7, with unresolved D. This CDR3 comprises 14 residues. Between the trimmed V and J ends, which lost 7 bases and 5 bases, there was a span of 18 bases. From germline, CDR1 is SGHTA and CDR2 FQGNSA. DNA for the CDR3: TGTGCCAGCACACTTTACTCCCTCCCCCACGAGCAGTACTTC. It specifies CASTLYSLPHEQYF.

The chain has TRBV6-5 and TRBJ1-2, with D possibly being TRBD1 (5 bases). CDR3 length: 14 residues. Trimming took 0 bases from V and 4 from J, leaving 9 bases between them. CDR1 is MNHEY and CDR2 is SVGAGI in the germline V gene. Written as DNA, the CDR3 is TGTGCCAGCAGTTACTCGATACAGGTCTATGGCTACACCTTC. It encodes CASSYSIQVYGYTF.

This clonotype was found a few times. The chain employs TRBV6-5 and TRBJ2-7, with a weak D call TRBD2 (6 bases). CDR1 is MNHEY and CDR2 is SVGAGI in the germline V gene. The CDR3 is 14 amino acids. V was clipped by 0 bases and J by 6 bases, with 12 bases between them. CDR3 DNA sequence: TGTGCCAGCAGTTACTCCCGGAGGGACTTCGAGCAGTACTTC. Translated, it gives CASSYSRRDFEQYF.

The J gene is TRBJ2-5, the V gene TRBV6-5; perhaps TRBD2 as D (7 bases). Deletions cut 2 bases from V and 5 bases from J, with 12 bases between. This CDR3 has 14 residues. CDR1 is MNHEY and CDR2 is SVGAGI in the germline V gene. The DNA for the CDR3 is TGTGCCAGCAGTTACGCGGGGGCACGGGAGACCCAGTACTTC. It is translated as CASSYAGARETQYF.

The J gene is TRBJ1-5, the V gene TRBV21-1; the D call of TRBD1 is as the table states it, not checked on the DNA. TRBV21-1 is recorded as a pseudogene. The CDR3 has 17 residues. The CDR3 sequence: CASSKDVRTDRNQPQHF. The CDR3 nucleotides read TGTGCCAGCAGCAAAGACGTTCGGACAGATCGCAATCAGCCCCAGCATTTT.

In its sample, this clonotype was seen a few times. The CDR3: CASSLGGSFNQPQHF. The CDR3 coding sequence is TGTGCCAGCAGTTTAGGGGGGTCGTTCAATCAGCCCCAGCATTTT. The chain has TRBV28 and TRBJ1-5; D is perhaps TRBD1 (5 bases). Germline CDR1 is MDHEN and CDR2 is SYDVKM. Deletions cut 2 bases from V and 3 bases from J, with 11 bases between. This CDR3 region has 15 residues.

This clonotype was counted between two and nine times. V and J are TRBV20-1 and TRBJ1-1; 7 nucleotides agree with TRBD1. V was clipped by 4 bases and J by 7 bases; unmatched bases: 9. Germline CDR1 and CDR2: DFQATT and SNEGSKA (reference sequence). CDR3 length equals 13 residues. As DNA, the CDR3 is TGCAGTGCTATACATAACAGGGGCCTTGAAGCTTTCTTT. Its protein product is CSAIHNRGLEAFF.

This clonotype has a handful of counts. The gene calls are TRBV7-9 and TRBJ1-2; D is uncertain. CDR3 length: 9 residues. The V and J ends lost 5 bases and 8 bases respectively, with 3 bases between them. CDR1 SEHNR and CDR2 FQNEAQ come from the germline V gene (reference sequence). For the CDR3, the DNA is TGTGCCAGCAGCCCGGGCTACACCTTC. This sequence encodes CASSPGYTF.

In this sample, this clonotype turned up a few times. The chain couples TRBV7-2 to TRBJ2-1; 9 bases map to TRBD1. The CDR3 runs 15 residues. Germline trimming cut 4 bases from V and 2 bases from J; bases unmatched to any gene: 3. The germline gives CDR1 SGHTA, CDR2 FQGNSA. CDR3: CASSYRDRAYNEQFF. CDR3 nucleotide sequence: TGTGCCAGCAGCTACCGGGACAGGGCCTACAATGAGCAGTTCTTC.

The chain joins TRBV2 to TRBJ2-5; the D is unclear. The V gene lost 4 bases and the J gene lost 5 bases, with 14 bases spanning the gap. Germline CDR1 is SNHLY and CDR2 is FYNNEI. The CDR3 is 14 residues long. CDR3 sequence (DNA): TGTGCCAGCAGTGGTTTTGGGGTCGGCGAGACCCAGTACTTC. It codes for CASSGFGVGETQYF.